These T cell receptor beta chains were read from a single sample in a study of blood T cell repertoires in COVID-19. Method: immunoSEQ multiplex PCR; TCRdb's copy keeps in-frame clones and lacks some. The sample has some 170,000 clones, around 83% seen once. Sequenced material: PBMCs or T cells enriched from blood (not recorded which). The receptor set was obtained from a man in his forties or fifties who had recovered from COVID-19. Both conserved end residues are part of each CDR3. The order of the fields is J gene, D gene, clone size, V gene, CDR3 DNA, CDR3 protein. A D gene is named only where the DNA matches it firmly. Some rows mark clone size as missing; the rest say once, few, many or name a class of expanded clone.

TRBJ2-1 | . | . | TRBV27 | TGTGCCAGCAGGGTGGACGGGGGCTCCTACAATGAGCAGTTCTTC | CASRVDGGSYNEQFF
TRBJ1-6 | . | . | TRBV27 | TGTGCCAGCAGTTTATGGGGGGGGAATTCACCCCTCCACTTT | CASSLWGGNSPLHF
TRBJ2-1 | TRBD2 | . | TRBV10-3 | TGTGCCATCAGAACTAGCGGCGCGAACAATGAGCAGTTCTTC | CAIRTSGANNEQFF
TRBJ2-1 | TRBD2 | . | TRBV7-9 | TGTGCCAGCAGCTTAGGACCTATAGCGGGGGGGCGGCGAGAGGAGCAGTTCTTC | CASSLGPIAGGRREEQFF
TRBJ2-3 | TRBD2 | . | TRBV5-4 | TGTGCCAGCAGCTTCCCGGGGGGAGATACGCAGTATTTT | CASSFPGGDTQYF
TRBJ2-1 | TRBD1 | . | TRBV3-1/TRBV3-2 | TGTGCCAGCAGCCAATGGGCCCGGGACAGGGGGCGCAGGCAGTTCTTC | CASSQWARDRGRRQFF
TRBJ2-2 | . | . | TRBV9 | TGTGCCAGCAGCGTAGGGGGGGTTTTATCCGACACCGGGGAGCTGTTTTTT | CASSVGGVLSDTGELFF
TRBJ1-1 | . | . | TRBV29-1 | TGCAGCGCCCACCCACAGGGAGTGAACACTGAAGCTTTCTTT | CSAHPQGVNTEAFF
TRBJ1-2 | TRBD1 | . | TRBV30 | TGTGCCTGGAGGGGACAGGGGCAAAGAGGCTATGGCTACACCTTC | CAWRGQGQRGYGYTF
TRBJ2-1 | TRBD1 | . | TRBV6-5 | TGTGCCAGCAGGGACAGGGCCTCAGATGAGCAGTTCTTC | CASRDRASDEQFF
TRBJ1-2 | . | . | TRBV6-5 | TGTGCCAGCCGGTCGACAGTTAACTATGGCTACACCTTC | CASRSTVNYGYTF
TRBJ2-3 | TRBD2 | . | TRBV5-6 | TGTGCCAGCAGCTCGACAGAAATGGGCGGGGGGGCCTCAGATACGCAGTATTTT | CASSSTEMGGGASDTQYF
TRBJ2-2 | TRBD2 | . | TRBV7-6 | TGTGCCAGCAGCTCGAGACTAGCAGACGGGGAGCTGTTTTTT | CASSSRLADGELFF
TRBJ2-3 | TRBD1 | . | TRBV11-2 | TGTGCCAGCAGCGCCCACAGGACAGGGCCGAGCACAGATACGCAGTATTTT | CASSAHRTGPSTDTQYF
TRBJ2-3 | . | . | TRBV6-5 | TGTGCCAGCAGAACGACTGGCACAGATACGCAGTATTTT | CASRTTGTDTQYF
TRBJ2-4 | TRBD1 | . | TRBV5-1 | TGCGCCAGCAGCGAGGGGACAGTCTACAAAAACATTCAGTACTTC | CASSEGTVYKNIQYF
TRBJ1-2 | . | . | TRBV12-3/TRBV12-4 | TGTGCCAGCAGTTTAAACGGCGGCTATGGCTACACCTTC | CASSLNGGYGYTF
TRBJ2-3 | . | . | TRBV6-1 | TGTGCCAGCAGTGAAGGTGTTACGGGCACAGATACGCAGTATTTT | CASSEGVTGTDTQYF
TRBJ2-1 | TRBD1 | . | TRBV19 | TGTGCCAGCCAGGGACAGGGATACTCGAGCTCCTACAATGAGCAGTTCTTC | CASQGQGYSSSYNEQFF
TRBJ1-4 | . | . | TRBV9 | TGTGCCAGCAGTGCGACCGGGGATGAAAAACTGTTTTTT | CASSATGDEKLFF
TRBJ2-5 | TRBD2 | . | TRBV7-8 | TGTGCCAGCAGTCAAAGTCGGGGGGGGATGGGAGAGACCCAGTACTTC | CASSQSRGGMGETQYF
TRBJ2-7 | TRBD1 | . | TRBV7-9 | TGTGCCATCAACGGGGGACAGGGGGTTGACGAGCAGTACTTC | CAINGGQGVDEQYF
TRBJ1-1 | . | few | TRBV7-2 | TGTGCCAGCAGCGCGCACAGGAACACTGAAGCTTTCTTT | CASSAHRNTEAFF
TRBJ1-4 | . | once | TRBV30 | TGTGCCTGGAGTGGCTACCGGGAAGAAAAACTGTTTTTT | CAWSGYREEKLFF
TRBJ2-1 | TRBD2 | . | TRBV6-2/TRBV6-3 | TGTGCCAGCAGTTTGGCGGGGGAATACAATGAGCAGTTCTTC | CASSLAGEYNEQFF
TRBJ2-3 | . | . | TRBV5-1 | TGCGCCAGCAGGTCGCAGGGGTCGGCAGATACGCAGTATTTT | CASRSQGSADTQYF
TRBJ1-1 | . | . | TRBV11-1 | TGTGCCAGCAGCAAGGCGGAGGACACTGAAGCTTTCTTT | CASSKAEDTEAFF
TRBJ1-4 | . | . | TRBV20-1 | TGCAGTGCTAGTACGCGCCTAGGTGAAAAACTGTTTTTT | CSASTRLGEKLFF
TRBJ2-4 | TRBD2 | . | TRBV3-1/TRBV3-2 | TGTGCCAGCAGCCCATACCTAGCGGGGGCCGGCATAAACATTCAGTACTTC | CASSPYLAGAGINIQYF
TRBJ1-2 | . | . | TRBV5-6 | TGTGCCAGCAGCAAGGACTTCACCTACACCTTC | CASSKDFTYTF
TRBJ2-3 | TRBD2 | . | TRBV11-2 | TGTGCCAGCAGCTTAGGGGCTAGCGGGGGGATAAAAGATACGCAGTATTTT | CASSLGASGGIKDTQYF
TRBJ1-1 | . | . | TRBV18 | TGTGCCAGCTCACCATCTTCACAGTTAAACACTGAAGCTTTCTTT | CASSPSSQLNTEAFF
TRBJ1-3 | TRBD1 | . | TRBV5-1 | TGCGCCAGCAGCCGGGACAGGGCGGCTGGAAACACCATATATTTT | CASSRDRAAGNTIYF